This T cell receptor (beta chain) was identified during a study of T-cell reconstitution after alpha-beta-depleted transplantation in children. Preparation of the TCRbeta library was carried out with unique molecular identifiers. MiXCR was run by TCRdb on the PCR reads, yielding one entry per CDR3 protein. The sample lists about 230,000 distinct CDR3 sequences, 9.7% occurring once. This clonotype came up many times. With V trimmed by 3 bases and J by 7 bases, 8 bases remained unmatched. CDR3 size: 13 residues. The V gene's germline CDR1 is DFQATT and CDR2 SNEGSKA (reference sequence). The chain combines TRBV20-1 with TRBJ2-5; 7 bases are a match to TRBD1. This sequence was found in a human donor who donated a stem cell graft to a child with SCID. This specimen consisted of PBMCs from the stem cell graft donor, obtained from the stem cell graft. The CDR3, as DNA: TGCAGTGCTAGGCTTGACAGGGTCGGGACCCAGTACTTC. Translating gives CSARLDRVGTQYF.